The 15 T cell receptor beta chains below all came from one sample that was sequenced in a study of blood T cell repertoires in COVID-19. The repertoire was sequenced with immunoSEQ multiplex PCR; TCRdb's copy has only in-frame clones and lacks some. The sample lists around 220,000 clones, approximately 79% seen once, with approximately 5% in the top ten. The sequencing input was peripheral blood. The receptors were sampled from a human donor in a cohort sampled during active COVID-19.

The chain combines TRBV28 with TRBJ2-7; 9 nucleotides align to TRBD1. V shed 7 bases and J 6 bases; nucleotides not matched to a gene: 10. CDR1 is MDHEN and CDR2 is SYDVKM in the germline V gene. The CDR3 runs to 14 residues. The CDR3: CASIPGQGVSEQYF. DNA of the CDR3: TGTGCCAGCATTCCGGGACAGGGAGTATCCGAGCAGTACTTC.

This clone has just a few counts. The genes are TRBV21-1 and TRBJ1-5; the table gives TRBD1 as D, unverified against the DNA. TRBV21-1 is recorded as a pseudogene. CDR3 length: 13 residues. The CDR3, as DNA: TGTGCCAGCAGTCAGTATAGCAATCAGCCCCAGCATTTT. Amino acids: CASSQYSNQPQHF.

This sequence joins TRBV5-1 and TRBJ2-1; 10 bases fit TRBD2. CDR1 is SGHRS and CDR2 is YFSETQ in the germline V gene. J lost 8 bases, V lost 4 bases, and 9 bases had no gene match. The CDR3 has 15 amino acids. CDR3 in amino acids: CASSPSLAGAHEQFF. The CDR3 DNA sequence: TGCGCCAGCAGCCCCTCCCTAGCGGGAGCACATGAGCAGTTCTTC.

The chain is built from TRBV6-2 or TRBV6-3 and TRBJ2-5; D possibly corresponds to TRBD2 (5 bases). The CDR3 runs 16 residues. The germline gives CDR1 MNHEY, CDR2 SVGEGT. Trimming took 4 bases from V and 5 from J, leaving 20 bases between them. CDR3 region: CASSSIRTGGGETQYF. CDR3 bases: TGTGCCAGCAGTTCTATCAGGACTGGCGGTGGGGAGACCCAGTACTTC.

The chain couples TRBV30 to TRBJ1-2; D perhaps matches TRBD1 (5 bases). The V gene lost 0 bases and the J gene lost 6 bases, with 14 bases spanning the gap. Germline CDR1 reads GTSNPN; CDR2 reads SVGIG (reference sequence). The CDR3 covers 14 residues. CDR3 region: CAWSVSGPRDGYTF. In DNA form, the CDR3 reads TGTGCCTGGAGTGTCTCAGGCCCCAGGGATGGCTACACCTTC.

The rearrangement links TRBV5-6 to TRBJ2-1; no firm D call. Germline V gene data show CDR1 as SGHDT and CDR2 as YYEEEE. The CDR3 is 12 amino acids. V was trimmed by 2 bases and J by 8 bases, leaving 8 bases between them. CDR3 sequence: CASSFDSDEQFF. Here the CDR3 DNA reads TGTGCCAGCAGCTTTGATTCGGATGAGCAGTTCTTC.

This clone was counted between two and nine times. The chain is built from TRBV9 and TRBJ2-7; TRBD2 might be the D (5 bases). The V end was cut by 2 bases, the J end by 8 bases, with 14 bases between. The CDR3 is made up of 13 amino acids. CDR1 and CDR2 from the germline V gene are SGDLS and YYNGEE. The CDR3 protein is CASSVSPTSKQYF. CDR3 nucleotides: TGTGCCAGCAGCGTGTCCCCTACTAGTAAGCAGTACTTC.

This clone has only one observation. The V gene is TRBV5-1, the J gene TRBJ2-1; 7 bases match TRBD2. The CDR3 spans 17 residues. V gave up 0 bases and J gave up 8 bases; unmatched junction bases: 14. CDR1 and CDR2 from the germline V gene are SGHRS and YFSETQ. The CDR3 sequence: CASSLAGGSLTSDEQFF. In DNA form, the CDR3 reads TGCGCCAGCAGCTTGGCCGGGGGATCTCTTACTAGCGATGAGCAGTTCTTC.

This chain uses TRBV19 with TRBJ1-1; D is unresolved. CDR3 length equals 14 residues. V lost 8 bases and J lost 4, with 17 bases in between. CDR1 LNHDA and CDR2 SQIVND come from the germline V gene (reference sequence). Here the CDR3 reads CASSRGLLGTEAFF. CDR3 in DNA: TGTGCCAGTTCCCGGGGATTATTGGGCACTGAAGCTTTCTTT.

The V gene is TRBV7-9, the J gene TRBJ2-7; 7 bases fit TRBD1. The CDR3 sequence is 14 residues long. Germline-derived CDR1 and CDR2 are SEHNR and FQNEAQ (reference sequence). The V and J ends lost 5 bases and 4 bases, in that order; junction bases with no gene match: 8. CDR3 region: CASSASGQLYEQYF. CDR3 coding DNA: TGTGCCAGCAGCGCGTCGGGACAGCTTTACGAGCAGTACTTC.

The chain is built from TRBV27 and TRBJ2-5; 8 bases match TRBD2. Germline CDR1 is MNHEY and CDR2 is SMNVEV (reference sequence). The CDR3 contains 15 residues. V shed 4 bases, J shed 4 bases, and the junction held 8 bases outside the gene matches. The CDR3 DNA sequence: TGTGCCAGCAGTTCCTTTAGCGGGAATGGAGAGACCCAGTACTTC. This gives the protein CASSSFSGNGETQYF.

The V and J genes are TRBV7-9 and TRBJ2-7; 10 bases match TRBD2. Per the germline V gene, CDR1 is SEHNR and CDR2 is FQNEAQ (reference sequence). V lost 1 base to trimming and J lost 2 bases; unmatched junction nucleotides: 5. CDR3 length: 16 residues. CDR3 sequence (DNA): TGTGCCAGCAGCTTAGGGGCTAGCGGGAGCCCCTACGAGCAGTACTTC. This codes for CASSLGASGSPYEQYF.

The rearrangement joins TRBV7-7 to TRBJ2-3; 11 positions agree with TRBD2. Germline V gene sequence: CDR1 SSHAT, CDR2 FNYEAQ (reference sequence). Trimming cost V 5 bases and J 5 bases; bases outside gene matches: 6. This CDR3 region has 15 residues. CDR3 residues: CASSPLAGEGDTQYF. In DNA, the CDR3 is TGTGCCAGCAGCCCACTAGCGGGAGAGGGAGATACGCAGTATTTT.

The rearrangement links TRBV5-4 to TRBJ1-1; D is unresolved. The CDR3 runs to 14 residues. CDR1 SGHNT and CDR2 YYREEE come from the germline V gene (reference sequence). V was cut by 1 base and J by 5 bases, with 12 bases left in between. DNA of the CDR3: TGTGCCAGCAGCTTGAGTCCGGGGTATACTGAAGCTTTCTTT. This sequence encodes CASSLSPGYTEAFF.

The rearrangement links TRBV7-2 to TRBJ1-5, with 7 positions matching TRBD1. The junction had 9 bases not matched to a gene; V was cut back by 5 bases and J by 2 bases. The CDR3 totals 16 residues. CDR1 is SGHTA, CDR2 FQGNSA, per germline. CDR3 nucleotide sequence: TGTGCCAGCAGCCCTACCCACGGACAGGGCAATCAGCCCCAGCATTTT. As protein: CASSPTHGQGNQPQHF. The whole variable domain, remainder taken from reference TRBV7-2 and TRBJ1-5, is GAGVSQSPSNKVTEKGKDVELRCDPISGHTALYWYRQSLGQGLEFLIYFQGNSAPDKSGLPSDRFSAERTGGSVSTLTIQRTQQEDSAVYLCASSPTHGQGNQPQHFGDGTRLSIL.